This T cell receptor beta chain was retrieved from a study of cytomegalovirus exposure and HLA in healthy donors. Libraries were prepared by immunoSEQ multiplex PCR; TCRdb keeps only in-frame clonotypes and omits some of them. The sample shows 65,000 to 90,000 clones, about 90% of them seen only once. The CDR3 loop spans 16 amino acids. Germline loops: CDR1 SGHVS, CDR2 FNYEAQ. The V and J ends lost 5 bases and 6 bases respectively, with 17 bases between them. What was sequenced was PBMCs. J is TRBJ1-6 and V is TRBV7-6, with unresolved D. The sequence derives from a woman between 18 and 30 years old in good health and CMV-seropositive. CDR3 in DNA: TGTGCCAGCAGCCCTGAACCGGGAATGGCTAATTCACCCCTCCACTTT. It specifies CASSPEPGMANSPLHF.